This T cell receptor beta chain stems from a study of T-cell memory formation after mild COVID-19. Background on the study: Clustering of TCRs was largely donor specific. Study results and limitations: Most CD4+ clones that shrank were in CM and EM, while CD8+ ones turned up in EMRA. From day 15 to 85, contracting clones were balanced between CD4 and CD8, whereas later expanders leaned toward CD4+.

Libraries for TCRalpha and TCRbeta carried sample barcodes and unique molecular identifiers via 5'RACE. TCRdb reanalysed the 5' RACE reads using MiXCR and keeps one entry per CDR3 protein. The repertoire holds hundreds of thousands of distinct CDR3 sequences, 25% to 30% seen once, with roughly 14% in the top ten. With respect to this clonotype: Its antigen is unidentified.

The specimen was PBMCs or a T cell subset sorted from them (not recorded which). This receptor was obtained from an adult woman who had mild COVID-19 (a few samples of this study predate the infection). Cell type and time point are not known.

CDR3 in amino acids: CASSLYDRAGGGGYTF. The CDR3 nucleotides read TGTGCCAGCAGCCTCTACGACAGGGCCGGAGGTGGGGGCTACACCTTC. V and J are TRBV5-6 and TRBJ1-2, with 7 bases identical to TRBD1. Germline-derived CDR1 and CDR2 are SGHDT and YYEEEE. V was pared by 4 bases and J by 8 bases, with 17 bases of the junction left unmatched. The CDR3 length is 16 residues. The whole variable domain, filled in from reference TRBV5-6 and TRBJ1-2, reads DAGVTQSPTHLIKTRGQQVTLRCSPKSGHDTVSWYQQALGQGPQFIFQYYEEEERQRGNFPDRFSGHQFPNYSSELNVNALLLGDSALYLCASSLYDRAGGGGYTFGSGTRLTVV.